The 30 T cell receptor beta chains reported below all come from one sample, sequenced in a study of Graves' ophthalmopathy and Graves' hyperthyroidism. Scientists amplified the TCR beta CDR3 regions from RNA transcripts. HTBI primers were used in a first-round RT-PCR, which preceded a second-round multiplex PCR. One entry per CDR3 protein, called by TCRdb with MiXCR from the multiplex PCR reads. The sample includes hundreds of thousands of distinct CDR3 sequences, 35% to 50% of them seen just once. Material for sequencing was peripheral blood. Source of these receptors: an adult man with Graves' ophthalmopathy.

The chain recombines TRBV7-3 with TRBJ2-6, with D possibly being TRBD2 (5 bases). Between the trimmed V and J ends, which lost 6 bases and 0 bases, there was a span of 12 bases. Germline V gives CDR1 SGHTA, CDR2 FQGTGA. The CDR3 loop spans 16 amino acids. The CDR3 sequence: CASSPGSNSGANVLTF. The DNA of the CDR3 is TGTGCCAGCAGTCCGGGGTCAAACTCTGGGGCCAACGTCCTGACTTTC.

This sequence joins TRBV29-1 and TRBJ1-2; 7 bases match TRBD1. CDR3 length equals 15 residues. CDR1 and CDR2 from the germline V gene are SQVTM and ANQGSEA. The junction had 15 bases not matched to a gene; V was cut back by 3 bases and J by 8 bases. The CDR3 DNA reads as TGCAGCGTTGAGCACAGACACAGGGGCACAGAGGGCTACACCTTC. It codes for CSVEHRHRGTEGYTF.

The chain has TRBV25-1 and TRBJ1-1, with D unclear. The CDR3 is made up of 16 amino acids. The V end lost 3 bases, the J end lost 5 bases, and 19 bases lay between the germline ends. CDR1 is MGHDK, CDR2 SYGVNS, per germline. The CDR3 nucleotides are TGTGCCAGCAGTGATAGTGCCGGGCCACTGCAGACTGAAGCTTTCTTT. This sequence encodes CASSDSAGPLQTEAFF.

The genes are TRBV7-9 and TRBJ1-1; tentative D call: TRBD1 (5 bases). Trimming removed 5 bases at V and 0 bases at J, with 10 bases between. Germline lookup yields CDR1 SEHNR and CDR2 FQNEAQ (reference sequence). The CDR3 extends over 14 amino acids. The CDR3 region is CASSKGVMNTEAFF. The DNA for the CDR3 is TGTGCCAGCAGCAAAGGGGTAATGAACACTGAAGCTTTCTTT.

This sequence joins TRBV14 and TRBJ1-2, with D perhaps matching TRBD1 (5 bases). Germline V lookup: CDR1 SGHDN, CDR2 FVKESK. The ends were cut back, 2 bases at V and 8 bases at J, with 12 bases in the middle. This CDR3 region has 13 residues. CDR3 DNA sequence: TGTGCCAGCAGCCAATTCAGGGATACGGGCTACACCTTC. Amino acids: CASSQFRDTGYTF.

This clonotype was recorded only once. Germline and junction disagree at one end, which may indicate a read error. The chain carries TRBV10-1 and TRBJ2-3; D is perhaps TRBD1 or TRBD2 (6 bases each). Germline V gene lookup returns CDR1 WNHNN and CDR2 SYGVQD (reference sequence). The CDR3 spans 13 residues. DNA of the CDR3: TGCGTCAGCAGGCCCACAGGGACTGATCCGCAGTATTTT. It yields the protein CVSRPTGTDPQYF.

The sample holds many counts of this clonotype. This chain uses TRBV29-1 with TRBJ2-7; 7 bases are shared with TRBD2. CDR1 SQVTM and CDR2 ANQGSEA come from the germline V gene. This CDR3 comprises 13 residues. The junction had 4 bases not matched to a gene; V was cut back by 2 bases and J by 3 bases. The chain's CDR3 is CSVEREDDYEQYF. The CDR3 DNA is TGCAGCGTTGAACGGGAGGACGACTACGAGCAGTACTTC.

This clonotype was detected many times. This chain uses TRBV25-1 with TRBJ2-5, with TRBD2 matching over 7 bases. Germline loops: CDR1 MGHDK, CDR2 SYGVNS. J gave up 3 bases and V 5 bases, and 9 bases lay outside the gene matches. The CDR3 extends over 15 amino acids. In nucleotides, the CDR3 is TGTGCCAGCAGTTTCGGGGGGACGGGGAAAGAGACCCAGTACTTC. As protein: CASSFGGTGKETQYF.

The chain combines TRBV10-3 with TRBJ2-2, with 7 bases identical to TRBD2. The CDR3 is made up of 18 amino acids. Germline-derived CDR1 and CDR2 are ENHRY and SYGVKD. The trim removed 2 bases at V and 2 bases at J, leaving 11 bases unmatched. The CDR3, as DNA: TGTGCCATCAGTGAGAGGGTTCTGACTAGCCCCAACACCGGGGAGCTGTTTTTT. Its protein product is CAISERVLTSPNTGELFF.

There are a few counts of this clonotype. The J gene is TRBJ1-1, the V gene TRBV9; perhaps TRBD1 as D (6 bases). CDR3 length: 17 amino acids. Germline V lookup: CDR1 SGDLS, CDR2 YYNGEE. Trimming stripped 3 bases from V and 1 base from J, with 19 bases between. The CDR3 reads CASSAHGGGRGNTEAFF. CDR3 coding DNA: TGTGCCAGCAGCGCCCACGGAGGGGGGCGTGGGAACACTGAAGCTTTCTTT.

The chain recombines TRBV2 with TRBJ2-7; tentatively, D is TRBD2 (6 bases). Trimming took off 11 bases at V and 2 bases at J, with 16 bases between the two ends. Germline CDR1 SNHLY, CDR2 FYNNEI. The CDR3 runs 13 residues. The CDR3 nucleotides read TGTGCCTCCCGGCAGGGAGGAACCTACGAGCAGTACTTC. This codes for CASRQGGTYEQYF.

The chain combines TRBV7-2 with TRBJ2-5, with 12 bases lining up with TRBD2. Looked up from germline, CDR1 is SGHTA and CDR2 is FQGNSA. V shed 6 bases and J 11 bases; nucleotides not matched to a gene: 19. CDR3 size: 17 residues. DNA of the CDR3: TGTGCCAGCAGTCTGACTAGCGGGGGCACCGGCACAGATACGCAGTACTTC. It yields the protein CASSLTSGGTGTDTQYF.

The chain uses TRBV24-1 and TRBJ1-5, with 7 bases lining up with TRBD1. Trimming removed 11 bases from V and 3 bases from J; junction bases left unmatched: 15. Per germline, CDR1 KGHDR and CDR2 SFDVKD. The CDR3 consists of 16 residues. The CDR3 loop is CASRDLSGTDNQPQHF. For the CDR3, the DNA is TGTGCCAGCAGAGACCTTTCCGGGACAGACAATCAGCCCCAGCATTTT.

Comments on this clonotype: The junction differs from germline at one of its ends, possibly a read error. The rearrangement joins TRBV10-2 to TRBJ2-7; D not resolved. CDR1 and CDR2 from the germline V gene are WSHSY and SAAADI. The CDR3 is 13 amino acids. The DNA of the CDR3 is TGTGCCAGCAGAATCGATGAAACCTACGAGCAGTACTTC. Amino acid sequence: CASRIDETYEQYF.

This clonotype has ten or more counts. The genes are TRBV20-1 and TRBJ2-5; 7 nucleotides match TRBD2. The CDR3 contains 14 residues. V trimming: 3 bases; J trimming: 2 bases; junction bases outside the gene matches: 6. The germline V gene encodes CDR1 DFQATT and CDR2 SNEGSKA (reference sequence). Here the CDR3 reads CSASPVSGQETQYF. In DNA form, the CDR3 reads TGCAGTGCTAGTCCGGTTAGCGGGCAAGAGACCCAGTACTTC.

The table lists this clonotype with many counts. The V gene is TRBV7-9, the J gene TRBJ1-1; the D gene is possibly TRBD1 (5 bases). This CDR3 contains 14 residues. Trimming removed 4 bases at V and 1 base at J, with 10 bases between. Germline-derived CDR1 and CDR2 are SEHNR and FQNEAQ (reference sequence). The CDR3, as DNA: TGTGCCAGCAGCTCGATCGACAGGAACACTGAAGCTTTCTTT. This gives the protein CASSSIDRNTEAFF.

This clonotype was counted only a few times. This chain uses TRBV12-3 or TRBV12-4 with TRBJ2-5; D is unclear. V lost 9 bases and J lost 0, with 14 bases in between. The CDR3 is 14 residues long. The CDR3 sequence: CASRLKAYQETQYF. Written as DNA, the CDR3 is TGTGCCAGTCGATTAAAGGCGTACCAAGAGACCCAGTACTTC.

The sample holds many counts of this clonotype. V is TRBV12-3 or TRBV12-4 and J is TRBJ1-2; D not certain. Trimming took 6 bases from V and 5 from J, leaving 10 bases between them. The CDR3 extends over 12 amino acids. The CDR3: CASSRTEYGYTF. In DNA form, the CDR3 reads TGTGCCAGCAGCCGGACGGAGTATGGCTACACCTTC.

This clonotype appeared a few times. This chain connects TRBV29-1 to TRBJ2-7, with D perhaps TRBD1 (5 bases). Trimming took 1 base from V and 4 from J, leaving 17 bases between them. In germline, CDR1 is SQVTM, CDR2 ANQGSEA. The CDR3 sequence is 15 residues long. In DNA, the CDR3 is TGCAGCGTTGAAGTCCGCAAAGGACACGATTACGAGCAGTACTTC. Protein sequence: CSVEVRKGHDYEQYF.

The chain uses TRBV7-9 and TRBJ2-7; 8 positions agree with TRBD2. Germline lookup yields CDR1 SEHNR and CDR2 FQNEAQ (reference sequence). This CDR3 contains 15 residues. The trim removed 5 bases at V and 3 bases at J, leaving 9 bases unmatched. The CDR3 DNA is TGTGCCAGCAGCGTCCGGACCGGGACTAGCTACGAGCAGTACGTC. Translation gives CASSVRTGTSYEQYV.

The chain couples TRBV7-9 to TRBJ2-7, with unresolved D. Germline lookup yields CDR1 SEHNR and CDR2 FQNEAQ (reference sequence). The germline V and J ends were trimmed by 2 bases and 0 bases, with 14 bases remaining between them. This CDR3 has 16 amino acids. The chain's CDR3 is CASSLNRAEYSYEQYF. The CDR3 nucleotides are TGTGCCAGCAGCTTAAATCGCGCGGAATACTCCTACGAGCAGTACTTC. Full variable domain (rest looked up from reference TRBV7-9 and TRBJ2-7): DTGVSQNPRHKITKRGQNVTFRCDPISEHNRLYWYRQTLGQGPEFLTYFQNEAQLEKSRLLSDRFSAERPKGSFSTLEIQRTEQGDSAMYLCASSLNRAEYSYEQYFGPGTRLTVT.

This clonotype was detected only a few times. The chain uses TRBV2 and TRBJ1-2; unclear D gene. Trimming removed 6 bases at V and 4 bases at J, with 21 bases between. CDR1 is SNHLY and CDR2 is FYNNEI in the germline V gene. This CDR3 is built from 16 residues. The CDR3 sequence: CASSVASGFQRYGYTF. CDR3 DNA: TGTGCCAGCAGCGTTGCGAGCGGATTCCAACGCTATGGCTACACCTTC. The full variable domain, rest sourced from reference TRBV2 and TRBJ1-2, is EPEVTQTPSHQVTQMGQEVILRCVPISNHLYFYWYRQILGQKVEFLVSFYNNEISEKSEIFDDQFSVERPDGSNFTLKIRSTKLEDSAMYFCASSVASGFQRYGYTFGSGTRLTVV.

The chain uses TRBV24-1 and TRBJ1-5; D gene uncertain. Trimming took 5 bases from V and 0 from J, leaving 13 bases between them. This CDR3 is built from 16 residues. The germline V gene encodes CDR1 KGHDR and CDR2 SFDVKD. The DNA for the CDR3 is TGTGCCACCAGTGCCCAGCGGGGTAATAGCAATCAGCCCCAGCATTTT. Its translation: CATSAQRGNSNQPQHF.

The V call is TRBV2, the J call TRBJ2-3, with a weak D call TRBD2 (6 bases). V was clipped by 6 bases and J by 0 bases, with 19 bases between them. This CDR3 contains 17 residues. Per the germline V gene, CDR1 is SNHLY and CDR2 is FYNNEI. The CDR3 bases are TGTGCCAGCAGCTCCCTCTATAGCGGCCCTAGCACAGATACGCAGTATTTT. Encoded protein: CASSSLYSGPSTDTQYF.

The chain has TRBV10-3 and TRBJ2-5; D gene ambiguous. Trimming cost V 10 bases and J 3 bases, with 15 bases left between them. Germline lookup yields CDR1 ENHRY and CDR2 SYGVKD. CDR3 length equals 13 residues. The CDR3 is CASTLIDKETQYF. The CDR3 nucleotides are TGTGCCAGCACCCTGATCGACAAAGAGACCCAGTACTTC.

This clonotype was seen ten or more times. The CDR3 DNA follows: TGTGCCAGCAGCGTAGACCCAATCAGCCTGGTTGGCTACACCTTC. As protein: CASSVDPISLVGYTF. The V gene is TRBV9, the J gene TRBJ1-2; D remains ambiguous. The CDR3 consists of 15 residues. Between the trimmed V and J ends, which lost 0 bases and 7 bases, there was a span of 16 bases. Germline CDR1 is SGDLS and CDR2 is YYNGEE.

Ten or more counts support this clonotype. The chain combines TRBV25-1 with TRBJ1-2; D is uncertain. Trimming pared 4 bases from V and 0 bases from J, leaving 6 bases between. This CDR3 spans 13 amino acids. Looked up from germline, CDR1 is MGHDK and CDR2 is SYGVNS. The CDR3 loop is CASSVAANYGYTF. The DNA for the CDR3 is TGTGCCAGCAGTGTGGCCGCTAACTATGGCTACACCTTC.

Comments on this clonotype: A much larger clone is a single base away; this may be a read error. The chain has TRBV9 and TRBJ1-1; 8 bases agree with TRBD1. Per the germline V gene, CDR1 is SGDLS and CDR2 is YYNGEE. Trimming took 4 bases from V and 6 from J; bases not matched to a gene: 11. The CDR3 consists of 15 residues. Here the CDR3 DNA reads TGTGCCAGCAGCATAGTAGGGACAGGTGTCGCTGAAGCTTTCTTT. As protein: CASSIVGTGVAEAFF.

This sequence joins TRBV11-2 and TRBJ2-5, with 8 nucleotides matching TRBD2. The V gene's germline CDR1 is SGHAT and CDR2 FQNNGV. With 5 bases clipped from V and 4 bases from J, the junction kept 9 bases outside the gene matches. The CDR3 covers 15 residues. CDR3 in DNA: TGTGCCAGCAGCCCGGGACTAGTAAGTCTAGAGACCCAGTACTTC. Protein sequence: CASSPGLVSLETQYF.

The chain joins TRBV20-1 to TRBJ1-3; D ambiguous. Trimming removed 6 bases from V and 2 bases from J, with 14 bases in between. CDR3 length: 14 residues. Per germline, CDR1 DFQATT and CDR2 SNEGSKA (reference sequence). CDR3 loop: CSALRANTGNTIYF. CDR3 coding DNA: TGCAGTGCGCTCCGGGCTAACACTGGAAACACCATATATTTT.